This is a list of T cell receptor beta chains from one sample in a study of response to subunit inactivated influenza vaccine. Each CDR3 protein gets one entry after TCRdb re-called the RT-PCR reads with MiXCR. Here the sample spans 500,000 to 650,000 distinct CDR3 sequences, 6% to 9% being singletons. The sequencing here drew on PBMCs from blood, taken around 25 months after vaccination. These receptors came from a man aged 45-69 years who received an inactivated influenza vaccine. Each CDR3 is given without its conserved first and last residue. Each record gives: D gene, V gene, J gene, CDR3 protein. The D gene is left open where the match is weak.

NA	TRBV4-1	TRBJ2-7	ASSQEGTELYEQY
NA	TRBV12-3/TRBV12-4	TRBJ1-4	ASSFRRGVYNEKLF
TRBD1	TRBV20-1	TRBJ1-1	SAMGTAGLNAF
NA	TRBV12-3/TRBV12-4	TRBJ2-2	ASSFINTGELF
NA	TRBV20-1	TRBJ2-3	SAPPHSTDTQY
NA	TRBV25-1	TRBJ1-6	ASKGRQNSPLH
TRBD2	TRBV20-1	TRBJ2-5	GAIGTNQETQY
TRBD1	TRBV20-1	TRBJ2-5	SASLPRGQQETQY
NA	TRBV12-3/TRBV12-4	TRBJ1-4	ASRPQGGTNEKLF
TRBD2	TRBV28	TRBJ2-1	ASTSSGRDEQF
TRBD2	TRBV7-8	TRBJ2-7	ASSSPWGGEDEQY
NA	TRBV29-1	TRBJ1-1	SVRTPRATEAF
TRBD2	TRBV7-2	TRBJ2-1	ASSLVFGGAGYNEQF
NA	TRBV12-3/TRBV12-4	TRBJ1-2	ASRLSSVGAHGYT
TRBD2	TRBV28	TRBJ2-1	ASSPPAGGNNEQF
NA	TRBV6-1	TRBJ2-7	ASTGAGGSYEQY
NA	TRBV20-1	TRBJ2-3	SAMDPRGTDTQY
TRBD2	TRBV20-1	TRBJ2-7	SATVALAGGYEQY
TRBD2	TRBV5-1	TRBJ2-1	ASSFTSGRVSYNEQF
NA	TRBV5-1	TRBJ1-1	ASSWIGANTEAF
NA	TRBV7-2	TRBJ2-1	ASSSAWGNEQF
TRBD1	TRBV4-3	TRBJ2-1	ASRLTGTGGSNEQF